The 14 T cell receptor beta chains below come from one sample, sequenced in a study of regulatory T cells in long-lasting Graves disease. Arm-PCR with iRepertoire HTBI primers amplified the CDR3 regions for these TCR beta libraries. TCRdb ran MiXCR on the multiplex PCR reads and lists one entry per CDR3 protein. The sample yields about 400,000 distinct CDR3 sequences, roughly 20% seen once. This sample's time point: persistent/refractory GD, antithyroid drugs over 5 years with positive TRAb. PBMC RNA was the source of the TCR library. Sequenced here: peripheral blood mononuclear cells (PBMCs), sampled when the disease was refractory, from a patient treated with antithyroid drugs. These receptors were taken from a female donor with Graves disease.

The chain joins TRBV6-5 to TRBJ2-1; 11 nucleotides agree with TRBD2. This CDR3 has 15 amino acids. J was trimmed by 6 bases and V by 1 base; bases with no gene match: 2. The germline V gene has CDR1 MNHEY and CDR2 SVGAGI. CDR3 in DNA: TGTGCCAGCAGTTACTTACTAGCGGGAGTCAATGAGCAGTTCTTC. Its protein is CASSYLLAGVNEQFF.

V usage is TRBV20-1 and J usage is TRBJ1-1; the D is unclear. The germline V and J ends were trimmed by 5 bases and 3 bases, with 13 bases remaining between them. This CDR3 region has 13 residues. CDR1 is DFQATT, CDR2 SNEGSKA, per germline (reference sequence). CDR3 protein: CSAPPPIDTEAFF. DNA of the CDR3: TGCAGTGCTCCTCCTCCAATCGACACTGAAGCTTTCTTT.

This clonotype showed up many times. The chain recombines TRBV12-3 or TRBV12-4 with TRBJ2-4; D is unclear. This CDR3 region has 12 residues. The V gene lost 1 base and the J gene lost 6 bases, with 4 bases spanning the gap. This CDR3 is CASSLDRNIQYF. The CDR3 DNA follows: TGTGCCAGCAGTTTAGACAGAAACATTCAGTACTTC.

At least ten counts were recorded for this clonotype. This sequence joins TRBV11-2 and TRBJ2-2; 13 bases match TRBD2. Germline V gives CDR1 SGHAT, CDR2 FQNNGV. The J segment lost 4 bases and the V segment lost 8 bases, leaving 4 bases of the junction unmatched. CDR3 length: 15 amino acids. CDR3 amino acids: CASAGLAGPTGELFF. The CDR3 nucleotides read TGTGCCAGCGCGGGACTAGCGGGGCCCACCGGGGAGCTGTTTTTT.

The chain links TRBV5-5 to TRBJ1-1, with D tentatively TRBD1 (5 bases). The germline CDR1 and CDR2 sequences are SGHKS and YYEKEE (reference sequence). This CDR3 region has 14 residues. Trimming shortened V by 4 bases and J by 4 bases, and 14 bases separated the two germline ends. For the CDR3, the DNA is TGTGCCAGCAGCCGAGCCGGGGGGTCCACTGAAGCTTTCTTT. Residues: CASSRAGGSTEAFF.

This clonotype was seen more than once but under ten times. The chain employs TRBV5-8 and TRBJ1-2; 8 positions match TRBD1. CDR3 length: 15 residues. Germline CDR1 reads SGHTS; CDR2 reads YDEGEE. Losses at the gene ends were 0 bases for V and 5 bases for J; bases not matched to a gene: 6. The CDR3 coding sequence is TGTGCCAGCAGCTTGGGGGGGACAGGCGGTTATGGCTACACCTTC. Its translation: CASSLGGTGGYGYTF.

The chain has TRBV9 and TRBJ2-2, with a possible D match to TRBD1 (5 bases). Deletions cut 0 bases from V and 6 bases from J, with 12 bases between. CDR3 length: 15 amino acids. Germline CDR1 and CDR2: SGDLS and YYNGEE. For the CDR3, the DNA is TGTGCCAGCAGCGTAGAGGGGTTACGTTCCGGGGAGCTGTTTTTT. It translates to CASSVEGLRSGELFF.

V gene TRBV7-9 combines with J gene TRBJ2-1; D possibly uses TRBD1 or TRBD2 (5 bases each). The germline V gene has CDR1 SEHNR and CDR2 FQNEAQ (reference sequence). V lost 3 bases to trimming and J lost 5 bases, with 14 bases between them. The CDR3 totals 15 residues. CDR3 amino acids: CASSFGGAPDNEQFF. In DNA form, the CDR3 reads TGTGCCAGCAGCTTTGGGGGAGCCCCAGACAATGAGCAGTTCTTC.

This clonotype has just a few counts. The V gene is TRBV24-1, the J gene TRBJ2-2, with 16 bases identical to TRBD2. This CDR3 is built from 21 residues. Trimming cost V 9 bases and J 4 bases; bases outside gene matches: 19. From germline, CDR1 is KGHDR and CDR2 SFDVKD. The CDR3 DNA sequence: TGTGCCACCGCTCGACGTCCGGGACTAGCGGGAGGGCCGTCACGCACCGGGGAGCTGTTTTTT. Encoded protein: CATARRPGLAGGPSRTGELFF.

This clonotype came up many times. This chain uses TRBV20-1 with TRBJ2-1; perhaps TRBD2 as D (6 bases). Trimming cost V 3 bases and J 2 bases, with 11 bases left between them. The germline CDR1 and CDR2 sequences are DFQATT and SNEGSKA (reference sequence). This CDR3 region has 14 residues. This CDR3 is CSASGGSTYNEQFF. Written as DNA, the CDR3 is TGCAGTGCTAGTGGGGGGAGTACCTACAATGAGCAGTTCTTC.

This clonotype occurred many times. The rearrangement joins TRBV6-1 to TRBJ2-7; D is unresolved. From germline, CDR1 is MNHNS and CDR2 SASEGT. V gave up 2 bases and J gave up 2 bases, with 13 bases separating them. The CDR3 consists of 15 residues. CDR3 nucleotides: TGTGCCAGCAGTGAAACCTGGGGAAGCACCTACGAGCAGTACTTC. This codes for CASSETWGSTYEQYF.

This clonotype was detected a few times. V gene TRBV19 combines with J gene TRBJ2-6, with D hard to call. The germline gives CDR1 LNHDA, CDR2 SQIVND (reference sequence). V gave up 5 bases and J gave up 1 base, with 6 bases separating them. The CDR3 sequence is 14 residues long. The CDR3 sequence is CASSVGSGANVLTF. In DNA form, the CDR3 reads TGTGCCAGTAGTGTGGGATCTGGGGCCAACGTCCTGACTTTC.

This clonotype was observed a few times. The rearrangement links TRBV12-3 or TRBV12-4 to TRBJ2-1; tentative D call: TRBD2 (6 bases). V was clipped by 3 bases and J by 1 base, with 10 bases between them. The CDR3 is 15 amino acids. CDR3 sequence: CASSLGGRSYNEQFF. CDR3 nucleotide sequence: TGTGCCAGCAGTTTGGGTGGGAGGTCCTACAATGAGCAGTTCTTC.

The chain uses TRBV6-1 and TRBJ1-3, with D maybe TRBD1 (6 bases). CDR3 length: 15 amino acids. Germline V CDR1 and CDR2: MNHNS, SASEGT. Between the trimmed V and J ends, which lost 6 bases and 4 bases, there was a span of 16 bases. The CDR3 bases are TGTGCCAGCAGCCGCGGGACACCTATCGGAAACACCATATATTTT. Amino acids: CASSRGTPIGNTIYF.